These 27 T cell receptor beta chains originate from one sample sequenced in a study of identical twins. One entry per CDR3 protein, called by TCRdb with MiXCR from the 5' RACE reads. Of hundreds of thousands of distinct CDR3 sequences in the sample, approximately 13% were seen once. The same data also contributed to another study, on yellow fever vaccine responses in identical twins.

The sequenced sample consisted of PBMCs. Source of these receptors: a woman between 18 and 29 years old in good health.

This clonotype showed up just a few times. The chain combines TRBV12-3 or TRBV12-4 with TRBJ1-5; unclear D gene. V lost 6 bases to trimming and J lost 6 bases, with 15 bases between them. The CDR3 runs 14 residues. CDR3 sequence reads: CASSRPLWGQPQHF. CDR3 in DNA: TGTGCCAGCAGCAGACCCCTCTGGGGTCAGCCCCAGCATTTT.

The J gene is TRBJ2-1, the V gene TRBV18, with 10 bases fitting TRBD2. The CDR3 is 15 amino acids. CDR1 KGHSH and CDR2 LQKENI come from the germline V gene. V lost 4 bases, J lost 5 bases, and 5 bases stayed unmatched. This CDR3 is CASSLGTSENNEQFF. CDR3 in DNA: TGTGCCAGCTCACTTGGGACTAGCGAGAACAATGAGCAGTTCTTC.

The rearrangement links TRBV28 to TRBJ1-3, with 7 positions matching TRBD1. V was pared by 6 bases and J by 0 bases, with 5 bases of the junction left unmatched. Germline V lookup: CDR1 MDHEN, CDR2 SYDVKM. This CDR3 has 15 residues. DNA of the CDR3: TGTGCCAGCAGAACAGGGGACCTCTCTGGAAACACCATATATTTT. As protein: CASRTGDLSGNTIYF.

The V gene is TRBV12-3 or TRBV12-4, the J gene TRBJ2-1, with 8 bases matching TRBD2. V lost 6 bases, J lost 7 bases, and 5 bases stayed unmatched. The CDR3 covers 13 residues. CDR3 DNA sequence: TGTGCCAGCAGGCAGCCGGGAGGGAATGAGCAGTTCTTC. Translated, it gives CASRQPGGNEQFF.

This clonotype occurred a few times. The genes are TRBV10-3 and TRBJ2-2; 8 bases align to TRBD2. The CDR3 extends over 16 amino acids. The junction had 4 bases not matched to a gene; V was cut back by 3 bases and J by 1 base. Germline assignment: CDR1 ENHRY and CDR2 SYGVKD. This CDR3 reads CAISDPGGRNTGELFF. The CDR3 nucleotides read TGTGCCATCAGTGATCCGGGAGGGAGGAACACCGGGGAGCTGTTTTTT.

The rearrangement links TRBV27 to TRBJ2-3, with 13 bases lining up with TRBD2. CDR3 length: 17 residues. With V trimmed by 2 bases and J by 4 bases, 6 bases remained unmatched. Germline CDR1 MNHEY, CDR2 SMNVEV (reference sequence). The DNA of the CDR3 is TGTGCCAGCAGTTTAACCGGACTAGCGGGGGCGTCAGATACGCAGTATTTT. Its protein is CASSLTGLAGASDTQYF.

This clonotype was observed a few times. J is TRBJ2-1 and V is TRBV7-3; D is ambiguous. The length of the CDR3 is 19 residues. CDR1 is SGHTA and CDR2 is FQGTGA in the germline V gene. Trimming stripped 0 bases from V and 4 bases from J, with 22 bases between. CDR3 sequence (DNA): TGTGCCAGCAGCTTAACGTACCCTAATTCTGGCGCGGTATACAATGAGCAGTTCTTC. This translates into CASSLTYPNSGAVYNEQFF. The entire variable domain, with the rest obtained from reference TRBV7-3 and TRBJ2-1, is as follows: GAGVSQTPSNKVTEKGKYVELRCDPISGHTALYWYRQSLGQGPEFLIYFQGTGAADDSGLPNDRFFAVRPEGSVSTLKIQRTERGDSAVYLCASSLTYPNSGAVYNEQFFGPGTRLTVL.

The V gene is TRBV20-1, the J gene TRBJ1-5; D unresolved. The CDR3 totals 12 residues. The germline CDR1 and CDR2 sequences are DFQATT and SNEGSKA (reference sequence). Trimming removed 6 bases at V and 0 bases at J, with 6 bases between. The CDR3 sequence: CSALLSNQPQHF. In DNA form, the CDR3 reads TGCAGTGCCCTACTTAGCAATCAGCCCCAGCATTTT.

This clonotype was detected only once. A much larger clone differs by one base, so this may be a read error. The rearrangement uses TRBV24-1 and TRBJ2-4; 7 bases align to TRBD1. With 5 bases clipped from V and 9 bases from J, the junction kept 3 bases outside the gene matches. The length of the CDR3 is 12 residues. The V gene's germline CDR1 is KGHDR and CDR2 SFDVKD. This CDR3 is CATSARGTIQYF. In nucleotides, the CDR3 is TGTGCCACCAGTGCCAGGGGGACCATTCAGTACTTC.

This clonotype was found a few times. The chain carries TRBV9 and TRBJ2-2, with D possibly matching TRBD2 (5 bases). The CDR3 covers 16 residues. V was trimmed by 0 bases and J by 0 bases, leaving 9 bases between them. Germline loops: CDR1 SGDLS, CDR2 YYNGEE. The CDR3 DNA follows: TGTGCCAGCAGCGTAGCAGGAGGAACGAACACCGGGGAGCTGTTTTTT. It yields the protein CASSVAGGTNTGELFF.

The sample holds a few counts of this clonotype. The CDR3 is CASSLTEYEQYF. CDR3 sequence (DNA): TGTGCCAGCAGTCTTACCGAATACGAGCAGTACTTC. This rearrangement joins TRBV2 to TRBJ2-7; D remains ambiguous. CDR1 and CDR2 from the germline V gene are SNHLY and FYNNEI. The CDR3 is 12 amino acids. V shed 5 bases and J shed 4 bases, with 9 bases lying between them.

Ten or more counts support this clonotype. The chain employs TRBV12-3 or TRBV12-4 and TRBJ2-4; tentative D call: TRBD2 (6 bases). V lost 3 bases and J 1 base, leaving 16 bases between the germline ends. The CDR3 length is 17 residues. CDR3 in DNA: TGTGCCAGCAGTTTTGGCCGAGGACTACCGGCCAAAAACATTCAGTACTTC. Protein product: CASSFGRGLPAKNIQYF.

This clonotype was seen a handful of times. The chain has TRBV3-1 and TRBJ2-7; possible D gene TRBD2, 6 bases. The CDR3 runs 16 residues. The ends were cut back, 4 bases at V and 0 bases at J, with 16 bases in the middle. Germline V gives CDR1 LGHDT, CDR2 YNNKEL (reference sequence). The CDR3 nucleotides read TGTGCCAGCAGCCGTCGGGGGACGGGAAGCTCCTACGAGCAGTACTTC. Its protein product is CASSRRGTGSSYEQYF.

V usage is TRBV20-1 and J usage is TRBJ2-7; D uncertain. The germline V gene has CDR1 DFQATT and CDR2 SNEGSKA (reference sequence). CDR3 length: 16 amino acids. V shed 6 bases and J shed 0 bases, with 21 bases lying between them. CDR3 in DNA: TGCAGTGCCCTGGCTGCGGACGGCCCTAGCTCCTACGAGCAGTACGTC. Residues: CSALAADGPSSYEQYV.

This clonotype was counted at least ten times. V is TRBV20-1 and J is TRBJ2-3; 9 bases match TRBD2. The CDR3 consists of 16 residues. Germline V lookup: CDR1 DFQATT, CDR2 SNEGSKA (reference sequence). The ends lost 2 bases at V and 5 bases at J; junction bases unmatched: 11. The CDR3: CSARKRRREGLDTQYF. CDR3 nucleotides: TGCAGTGCTAGAAAGAGGCGGCGGGAGGGCCTAGATACGCAGTATTTT.

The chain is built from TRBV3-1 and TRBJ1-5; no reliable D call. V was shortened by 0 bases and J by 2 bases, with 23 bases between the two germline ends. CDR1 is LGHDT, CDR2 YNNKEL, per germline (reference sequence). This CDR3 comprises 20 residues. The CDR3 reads CASSQDNLGFLGMGNQPQHF. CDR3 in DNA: TGTGCCAGCAGCCAAGATAATTTGGGGTTCTTGGGTATGGGCAATCAGCCCCAGCATTTT.

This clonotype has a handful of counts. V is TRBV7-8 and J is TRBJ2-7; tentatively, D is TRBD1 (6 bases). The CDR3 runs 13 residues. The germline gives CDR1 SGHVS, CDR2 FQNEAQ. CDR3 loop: CAPQGQSSYEQYV. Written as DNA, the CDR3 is TGTGCTCCGCAGGGGCAAAGCTCCTACGAGCAGTACGTC.

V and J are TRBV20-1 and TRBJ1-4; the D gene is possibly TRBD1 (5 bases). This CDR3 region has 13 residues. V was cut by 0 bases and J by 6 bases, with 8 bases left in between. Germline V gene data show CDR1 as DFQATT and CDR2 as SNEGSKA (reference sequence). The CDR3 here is CSARDRVDEKLFF. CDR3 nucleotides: TGCAGTGCTAGAGACAGGGTTGATGAAAAACTGTTTTTT.

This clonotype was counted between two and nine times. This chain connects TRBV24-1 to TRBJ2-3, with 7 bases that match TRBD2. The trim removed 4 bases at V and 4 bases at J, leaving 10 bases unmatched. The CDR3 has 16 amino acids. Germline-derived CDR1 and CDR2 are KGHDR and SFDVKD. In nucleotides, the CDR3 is TGTGCCACCAGTGACTCCCAAGCGGGATTCGCAGATACGCAGTATTTT. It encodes CATSDSQAGFADTQYF.

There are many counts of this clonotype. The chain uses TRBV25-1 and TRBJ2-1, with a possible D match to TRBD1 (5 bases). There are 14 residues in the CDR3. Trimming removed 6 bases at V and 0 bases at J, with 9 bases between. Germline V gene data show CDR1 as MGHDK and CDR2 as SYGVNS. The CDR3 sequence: CASSADSSYNEQFF. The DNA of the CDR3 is TGTGCCAGCAGCGCCGACAGCTCCTACAATGAGCAGTTCTTC.

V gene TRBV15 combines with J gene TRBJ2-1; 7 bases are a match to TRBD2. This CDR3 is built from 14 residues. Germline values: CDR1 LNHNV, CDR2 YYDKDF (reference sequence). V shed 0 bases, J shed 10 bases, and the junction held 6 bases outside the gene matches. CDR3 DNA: TGTGCCACCAGCAGAGATCTGGGGGGAGGGGAGCAGTTCTTC. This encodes CATSRDLGGGEQFF. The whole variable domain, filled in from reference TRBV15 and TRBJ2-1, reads DAMVIQNPRYQVTQFGKPVTLSCSQTLNHNVMYWYQQKSSQAPKLLFHYYDKDFNNEADTPDNFQSRRPNTSFCFLDIRSPGLGDTAMYLCATSRDLGGGEQFFGPGTRLTVL.

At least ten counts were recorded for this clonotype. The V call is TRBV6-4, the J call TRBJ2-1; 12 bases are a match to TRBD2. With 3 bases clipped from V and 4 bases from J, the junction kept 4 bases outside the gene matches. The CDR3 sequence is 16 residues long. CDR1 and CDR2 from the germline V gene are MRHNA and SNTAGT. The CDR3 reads CASSETSGSGYNEQFF. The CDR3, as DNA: TGTGCCAGCAGTGAGACTAGCGGGAGTGGGTACAATGAGCAGTTCTTC.

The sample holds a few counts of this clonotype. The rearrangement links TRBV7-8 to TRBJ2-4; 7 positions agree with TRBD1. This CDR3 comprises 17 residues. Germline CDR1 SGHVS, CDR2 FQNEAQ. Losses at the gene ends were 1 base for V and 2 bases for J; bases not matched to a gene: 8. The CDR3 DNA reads TGTGCCAGCAGCTTAGGGGGACAGATGGTCTCCAAAAACATTCAGTACTTC. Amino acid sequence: CASSLGGQMVSKNIQYF. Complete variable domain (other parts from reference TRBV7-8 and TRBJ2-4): GAGVSQSPRYKVAKRGQDVALRCDPISGHVSLFWYQQALGQGPEFLTYFQNEAQLDKSGLPSDRFFAERPEGSVSTLKIQRTQQEDSAVYLCASSLGGQMVSKNIQYFGAGTRLSVL.

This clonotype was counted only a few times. The CDR3 nucleotides read TGCAGGATTCAAAAACCGGGAACAGATACGCAGTATTTT. Translating it yields CRIQKPGTDTQYF. The V call is TRBV20-1, the J call TRBJ2-3; TRBD2 might be the D (5 bases). Germline V CDR1 and CDR2: DFQATT, SNEGSKA (reference sequence). The CDR3 runs 13 residues.

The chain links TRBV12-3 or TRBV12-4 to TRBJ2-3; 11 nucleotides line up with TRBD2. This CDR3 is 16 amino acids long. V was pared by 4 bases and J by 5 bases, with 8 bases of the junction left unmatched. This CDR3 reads CASSSLAGGRGDTQYF. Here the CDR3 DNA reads TGTGCCAGCAGTTCTCTAGCGGGGGGCCGAGGAGATACGCAGTATTTT.

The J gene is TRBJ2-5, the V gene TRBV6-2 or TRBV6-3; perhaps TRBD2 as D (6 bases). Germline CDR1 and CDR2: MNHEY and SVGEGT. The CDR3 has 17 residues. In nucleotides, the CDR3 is TGTGCAAACAGATCCCCCTCTAGCGCCTACCTCCAAGAGACCCAGTACTTC. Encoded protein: CANRSPSSAYLQETQYF.

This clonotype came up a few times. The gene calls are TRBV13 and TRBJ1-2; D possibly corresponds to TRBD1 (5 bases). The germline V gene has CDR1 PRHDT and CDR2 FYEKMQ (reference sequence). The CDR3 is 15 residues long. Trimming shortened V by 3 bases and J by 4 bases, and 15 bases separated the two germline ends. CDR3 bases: TGTGCCAGCAGCTTGTCTGGGGCGGGACTCTATGGCTACACCTTC. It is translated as CASSLSGAGLYGYTF.